These T cell receptor beta chains were read from a single sample in a study of early T cells in non-severe SARS-CoV-2 infection. TCRdb called the 5' RACE reads again in MiXCR, with one record for every CDR3 protein. The table has tens of thousands of distinct CDR3 sequences, approximately 12% seen once. Sequencing input: whole blood. Receptors were obtained from an adult who was a healthcare worker with PCR-confirmed SARS-CoV-2 infection or an uninfected control (not recorded which). Each CDR3 is given with its conserved first and last residue.

j_gene: TRBJ2-3
len: 11
v_gene: TRBV2
CDR3aa: CASTRTDTQYF

j_gene: TRBJ1-1
len: 14
v_gene: TRBV12-3/TRBV12-4
CDR3aa: CASSFNRGDTEAFF

j_gene: TRBJ1-1
len: 16
v_gene: TRBV5-1
CDR3aa: CASSPWGGAMNTEAFF

j_gene: TRBJ2-7
len: 15
v_gene: TRBV6-5
CDR3aa: CASSYSTGGIYEQYF

j_gene: TRBJ1-2
len: 17
v_gene: TRBV11-3
CDR3aa: CASSLGSTALRGYGYTF

j_gene: TRBJ2-1
len: 15
v_gene: TRBV7-9
CDR3aa: CASSFLSGGADEQFF

j_gene: TRBJ1-1
len: 14
v_gene: TRBV5-1
CDR3aa: CASSLRTMNTEAFF

j_gene: TRBJ2-1
len: 15
v_gene: TRBV7-8
CDR3aa: CASSLEGNSYNEQFF

j_gene: TRBJ1-1
len: 16
v_gene: TRBV28
CDR3aa: CASSPWDRQMNTEAFF

j_gene: TRBJ2-7
len: 14
v_gene: TRBV7-2
CDR3aa: CASSLGGLTYEQYF

j_gene: TRBJ2-5
len: 13
v_gene: TRBV29-1
CDR3aa: CSVRPRAQETQYF

j_gene: TRBJ1-3
len: 19
v_gene: TRBV7-9
CDR3aa: CASSLAWWLGSDSGNTIYF

j_gene: TRBJ2-2
len: 13
v_gene: TRBV12-3/TRBV12-4
CDR3aa: CASSLFGTGELFF

j_gene: TRBJ1-3
len: 15
v_gene: TRBV21-1
CDR3aa: CASRYKAKGGNTIYF

j_gene: TRBJ1-6
len: 14
v_gene: TRBV30
CDR3aa: CAWGGQDNNSPLHF

j_gene: TRBJ1-2
len: 12
v_gene: TRBV27
CDR3aa: CASSSSNYGYTF

j_gene: TRBJ2-2
len: 14
v_gene: TRBV20-1
CDR3aa: CSALRGRNTGELFF

j_gene: TRBJ2-7
len: 16
v_gene: TRBV2
CDR3aa: CASSVSRNRLENEQYF

j_gene: TRBJ2-3
len: 12
v_gene: TRBV29-1
CDR3aa: CSSRASGGTQYF

j_gene: TRBJ2-7
len: 12
v_gene: TRBV20-1
CDR3aa: CSARDNGGEQYF

j_gene: TRBJ1-2
len: 12
v_gene: TRBV28
CDR3aa: CAIVINGQPLHF

j_gene: TRBJ1-2
len: 15
v_gene: TRBV20-1
CDR3aa: CSARDPSGGDYGYTF

j_gene: TRBJ2-2
len: 14
v_gene: TRBV2
CDR3aa: CASSDHSSTGELFF

j_gene: TRBJ2-7
len: 14
v_gene: TRBV28
CDR3aa: CASSPLDRAHEQYF

j_gene: TRBJ2-7
len: 16
v_gene: TRBV7-9
CDR3aa: CASSPRYLPFSYEQYF

j_gene: TRBJ2-5
len: 17
v_gene: TRBV7-8
CDR3aa: CASSLGPPGGVGETQYF

j_gene: TRBJ2-3
len: 15
v_gene: TRBV28
CDR3aa: CASSLVGPGEGTQYF